The next 20 T cell receptor beta chains were all read from a single sample in a study of beta chain features in type 1 diabetes. General observations from the study: Shorter TCRB CDR3s, moderately but significantly so, marked every one of the four CD4+ subsets in Type 1 diabetes patients.

Expressed TCRB transcripts were sequenced after all isolated RNA was converted to cDNA. Measured with immunoSEQ multiplex PCR; TCRdb has only the in-frame clones, and not every one. The sample holds fewer than 300,000 clones, about 11% seen once. Antigens of these TCRs are unknown. The sequencing sample was made of naive CD4+ T cells from blood. Receptor source: a young man with type 1 diabetes.

V is TRBV5-4 and J is TRBJ2-7, with 9 bases that match TRBD1. V lost 4 bases and J lost 3; bases outside the gene matches: 8. Per the germline V gene, CDR1 is SGHNT and CDR2 is YYREEE (reference sequence). CDR3 length: 15 residues. The CDR3 spells CASSPPGTGNYEQYF. As DNA, the CDR3 is TGTGCCAGCAGCCCTCCGGGGACAGGGAACTACGAGCAGTACTTC.

This clone occurred a few times. V is TRBV4-2 and J is TRBJ2-5; D uncertain. Near its end, the DNA agrees better with TRBJ2-7, so the J call may be wrong. CDR1 is LGHNA, CDR2 YNFKEQ, per germline. The CDR3 spans 13 residues. The CDR3 is CASSQRLAYEQYF. CDR3 nucleotide sequence: TGTGCCAGCAGCCAAAGACTGGCTTACGAGCAGTACTTC.

The chain's CDR3 is CASSQERPGTEAFF. The CDR3 DNA follows: TGTGCCAGCAGCCAAGAAAGACCGGGAACTGAAGCTTTCTTT. The V and J genes are TRBV4-2 and TRBJ1-1; D gene unclear. CDR3 length equals 14 residues. Germline CDR1 LGHNA, CDR2 YNFKEQ. V was shortened by 0 bases and J by 5 bases, with 10 bases between the two germline ends.

V and J are TRBV6-5 and TRBJ1-5, with TRBD1 identical over 10 bases. V lost 10 bases to trimming and J lost 5 bases; unmatched junction nucleotides: 8. Germline loops: CDR1 MNHEY, CDR2 SVGAGI. The CDR3 is 14 residues long. The CDR3 spells CAIGTGAYDQPQHF. CDR3 bases: TGTGCCATAGGGACAGGGGCATATGATCAGCCCCAGCATTTT.

This clone showed up just a few times. The CDR3 region is CAWRGTGNGKLFF. CDR3 in DNA: TGTGCCTGGAGAGGGACAGGAAACGGAAAACTGTTTTTT. V usage is TRBV30 and J usage is TRBJ1-4; 8 bases are shared with TRBD1. CDR3 length equals 13 residues. V shed 3 bases, J shed 10 bases, and the junction held 7 bases outside the gene matches. Per germline, CDR1 GTSNPN and CDR2 SVGIG (reference sequence).

The V call is TRBV7-2, the J call TRBJ1-3, with D perhaps TRBD1 (6 bases). Trimming shortened V by 4 bases and J by 4 bases, and 14 bases separated the two germline ends. Germline CDR1 and CDR2: SGHTA and FQGNSA. This CDR3 contains 15 residues. This CDR3 is CASSSLPGAGNTIYF. CDR3 nucleotide sequence: TGTGCCAGCAGCTCGCTCCCAGGGGCGGGAAACACCATATATTTT.

This clone came up a few times. The chain uses TRBV23-1 and TRBJ1-2; D not resolved. TRBV23-1 falls under the ORF class, with uncertain function. The V and J ends lost 0 bases and 2 bases respectively, with 7 bases between them. The CDR3 has 14 amino acids. CDR3 residues: CASSQSRQNYGYTF. The CDR3 DNA reads TGCGCCAGCAGTCAATCGAGGCAGAACTATGGCTACACCTTC.

This clone was detected only a few times. The chain recombines TRBV2 with TRBJ2-3; the match to TRBD2 covers 12 bases. The length of the CDR3 is 14 residues. V lost 6 bases, J lost 10 bases, and 8 bases stayed unmatched. Germline loops: CDR1 SNHLY, CDR2 FYNNEI. CDR3 sequence reads: CASSLETSGGAQYF. In DNA, the CDR3 is TGTGCCAGCAGCTTGGAGACTAGCGGGGGAGCGCAGTATTTT. Full variable domain (remainder filled in from reference TRBV2 and TRBJ2-3): EPEVTQTPSHQVTQMGQEVILRCVPISNHLYFYWYRQILGQKVEFLVSFYNNEISEKSEIFDDQFSVERPDGSNFTLKIRSTKLEDSAMYFCASSLETSGGAQYFGPGTRLTVL.

The chain carries TRBV11-2 and TRBJ2-7, with 9 bases identical to TRBD2. The CDR3 spans 16 residues. The trim removed 0 bases at V and 3 bases at J, leaving 6 bases unmatched. Germline loops: CDR1 SGHAT, CDR2 FQNNGV. In nucleotides, the CDR3 is TGTGCCAGCAGCTTAGAACAGCGGGGGGCCATCTACGAGCAGTACTTC. This sequence encodes CASSLEQRGAIYEQYF.

The V and J genes are TRBV29-1 and TRBJ2-7; 9 positions match TRBD1. Germline CDR1 is SQVTM and CDR2 is ANQGSEA. The CDR3 has 14 residues. The V gene end was trimmed by 7 bases and the J gene end by 5 bases; junction bases not matched to a gene: 12. The CDR3 loop reads CSAGLGTGMNEQYF. The CDR3 coding sequence is TGCAGCGCTGGGCTTGGGACAGGGATGAACGAGCAGTACTTC.

V and J are TRBV28 and TRBJ2-2; D may be TRBD2 (5 bases). V was shortened by 7 bases and J by 2 bases, with 17 bases between the two germline ends. The germline V gene encodes CDR1 MDHEN and CDR2 SYDVKM. The length of the CDR3 is 16 residues. Here the CDR3 DNA reads TGTGCCAGCATGCCGTGGGGAGAGAGTAACACCGGGGAGCTGTTTTTT. Translating gives CASMPWGESNTGELFF.

This clone has only a few counts. The chain combines TRBV4-2 with TRBJ2-1; 13 nucleotides align to TRBD2. The CDR3 totals 16 residues. V lost 4 bases to trimming and J lost 7 bases; unmatched junction nucleotides: 7. Germline V CDR1 and CDR2: LGHNA, YNFKEQ. CDR3 coding DNA: TGTGCCAGCAGCCGAGGACTAGCGGGGGATGTTAATGAGCAGTTCTTC. Protein sequence: CASSRGLAGDVNEQFF.

This clone was observed a few times. The V and J genes are TRBV4-3 and TRBJ1-1; weak D call: TRBD1 (6 bases). Trimming pared 4 bases from V and 0 bases from J, leaving 9 bases between. CDR1 is LGHNA and CDR2 is YSLEER in the germline V gene. The length of the CDR3 is 14 residues. DNA of the CDR3: TGCGCCAGCAGCCCGGGACAATTGAACACTGAAGCTTTCTTT. This codes for CASSPGQLNTEAFF.

This clone was seen only a few times. The chain recombines TRBV6-5 with TRBJ2-3; TRBD2 might be the D (7 bases). The length of the CDR3 is 15 residues. V lost 5 bases and J 0 bases, leaving 12 bases between the germline ends. Germline V gene data show CDR1 as MNHEY and CDR2 as SVGAGI. CDR3 residues: CASSLGGASTDTQYF. The CDR3 nucleotides are TGTGCCAGCAGTCTTGGGGGGGCTAGCACAGATACGCAGTATTTT.

In this sample, this clone turned up a few times. The rearrangement joins TRBV9 to TRBJ1-2; D might be TRBD1 (6 bases). Between the trimmed V and J ends, which lost 5 bases and 1 base, there was a span of 9 bases. The CDR3 extends over 13 amino acids. Germline V lookup: CDR1 SGDLS, CDR2 YYNGEE. The CDR3 protein is CASRNRDNYGYTF. CDR3 bases: TGTGCCAGCAGAAACAGGGATAACTATGGCTACACCTTC.

The chain couples TRBV15 to TRBJ1-1; TRBD1 matches at 8 bases. Per the germline V gene, CDR1 is LNHNV and CDR2 is YYDKDF (reference sequence). The CDR3 consists of 16 residues. The V gene end was trimmed by 5 bases and the J gene end by 4 bases; junction bases not matched to a gene: 12. The CDR3 sequence: CATSSRTGPATTEAFF. The DNA for the CDR3 is TGTGCCACCAGCTCCCGGACAGGGCCGGCGACCACTGAAGCTTTCTTT.

This chain uses TRBV7-3 with TRBJ1-2, with 9 bases fitting TRBD1. The CDR3 is 17 residues long. Per the germline V gene, CDR1 is SGHTA and CDR2 is FQGTGA. The V gene end was trimmed by 0 bases and the J gene end by 8 bases; junction bases not matched to a gene: 13. CDR3 protein: CASSLTPVQQGAEGYTF. In DNA form, the CDR3 reads TGTGCCAGCAGCTTAACGCCGGTTCAACAGGGGGCAGAAGGCTACACCTTC.

The CDR3 sequence is CASSLATGWGTEAFF. CDR3 DNA: TGTGCCAGCAGCTTAGCTACAGGGTGGGGCACTGAAGCTTTCTTT. This chain connects TRBV7-2 to TRBJ1-1, with D perhaps matching TRBD1 (6 bases). Trimming pared 0 bases from V and 4 bases from J, leaving 12 bases between. Per the germline V gene, CDR1 is SGHTA and CDR2 is FQGNSA. This CDR3 comprises 15 residues. The whole variable domain, remainder taken from reference TRBV7-2 and TRBJ1-1, is GAGVSQSPSNKVTEKGKDVELRCDPISGHTALYWYRQSLGQGLEFLIYFQGNSAPDKSGLPSDRFSAERTGGSVSTLTIQRTQQEDSAVYLCASSLATGWGTEAFFGQGTRLTVV.

There are a few counts of this clone. The chain carries TRBV6-5 and TRBJ1-2; the match to TRBD1 covers 8 bases. Germline V gene sequence: CDR1 MNHEY, CDR2 SVGAGI. This CDR3 spans 14 amino acids. The junction had 5 bases not matched to a gene; V was cut back by 0 bases and J by 8 bases. The CDR3 loop reads CASSYSRTGSGYTF. As DNA, the CDR3 is TGTGCCAGCAGTTACTCGAGGACAGGGTCCGGCTACACCTTC.

This clone was recorded a few times. The junction differs from germline at one of its ends, possibly a read error. The rearrangement links TRBV7-8 to TRBJ1-6; D not resolved. Germline assignment: CDR1 SGHVS and CDR2 FQNEAQ. This CDR3 has 14 residues. This CDR3 reads CASSLGRTNSPLHF. As DNA, the CDR3 is TGTGCCAGCAGCTTAGGACGGACTAATTCGCCCCTCCACTTT.